Here is one T cell receptor beta chain with its context. The data belong to a study of T cell changes during pregnancy in multiple sclerosis. The CDR3 length is 13 residues. V lost 4 bases, J lost 4 bases, and 12 bases lay in between. CDR1 is SGHDT and CDR2 is YYEEEE in the germline V gene. The protocol was immunoSEQ multiplex PCR, while the TCRdb copy is restricted to in-frame clones and leaves out a portion. Of 40,000 to 45,000 clones listed, 90% to 95% are singletons. The clonotype was recovered from a female donor with multiple sclerosis, enrolled in a pregnancy study. The sequencing used peripheral blood, collected in the third trimester of pregnancy. V and J are TRBV5-6 and TRBJ2-7; D remains unclear. For the CDR3, the DNA is TGTGCCAGCAGCCCTGCGGTCGGTTACGAGCAGTACTTC. As protein: CASSPAVGYEQYF.